This T cell receptor (beta chain) is from a study of blood T cell repertoires in COVID-19. The repertoire was sequenced with immunoSEQ multiplex PCR; TCRdb's copy has only in-frame clones and lacks some. The sample holds some 50,000 clones, 86% seen once. V trimming: 6 bases; J trimming: 5 bases; junction bases outside the gene matches: 11. The germline gives CDR1 KGHSH, CDR2 LQKENI. CDR3 size: 16 residues. Sequenced: peripheral blood. This chain links TRBV18 with TRBJ2-7, with 12 bases matching TRBD2. The TCR originated in a woman aged 60-70 years with acute or convalescent COVID-19. CDR3 protein: CASSPRGLAGGNEQYF. The CDR3 nucleotides are TGTGCCAGCTCCCCTCGGGGCCTAGCGGGAGGGAACGAGCAGTACTTC.